These 4 T cell receptor beta chains share one sample of origin, sequenced in a study of cytomegalovirus exposure and HLA in healthy donors. PCR used 60 Vbeta primers and 13 Jbeta primers. Measured with immunoSEQ multiplex PCR; TCRdb has only the in-frame clones, and not every one. Of about 98,000 clones in the sample, 70% were seen once. Sequencing input: PBMCs. The receptors here all came from a man aged 45-65 years in good health and CMV-seronegative.

The V call is TRBV5-4, the J call TRBJ2-3; 7 bases fit TRBD2. Germline-derived CDR1 and CDR2 are SGHNT and YYREEE (reference sequence). The junction had 9 bases not matched to a gene; V was cut back by 5 bases and J by 0 bases. This CDR3 is 16 amino acids long. CDR3 amino acids: CASSFRLAASTDTQYF. DNA of the CDR3: TGTGCCAGCAGTTTCCGACTAGCAGCTAGCACAGATACGCAGTATTTT. The full variable domain, in which reference TRBV5-4 and TRBJ2-3 provide the parts outside the CDR3, is ETGVTQSPTHLIKTRGQQVTLRCSSQSGHNTVSWYQQALGQGPQFIFQYYREEENGRGNFPPRFSGLQFPNYSSELNVNALELDDSALYLCASSFRLAASTDTQYFGPGTRLTVL.

This chain links TRBV6-6 with TRBJ2-7; 10 bases are shared with TRBD2. The CDR3 runs 14 residues. V trimming: 8 bases; J trimming: 7 bases; junction bases outside the gene matches: 11. The germline V gene has CDR1 MNHNY and CDR2 SVGAGI (reference sequence). CDR3 DNA: TGTGCCAGCGAAAATAGCGGGGGGTTGGGAGAGCAGTACTTC. It yields the protein CASENSGGLGEQYF.

Details on this clone: This likely comes from a read error, as the CDR3 has no conserved phenylalanine or tryptophan at its end. The V call is TRBV30, the J call TRBJ1-2; a weak D match, TRBD1 (5 bases). V was trimmed by 0 bases and J by 3 bases, leaving 17 bases between them. Germline lookup yields CDR1 GTSNPN and CDR2 SVGIG (reference sequence). CDR3 size: 16 residues. The chain's CDR3 is CAWSVGGPGGDYGYTL. The CDR3 nucleotides are TGTGCCTGGAGTGTCGGTGGTCCCGGGGGTGACTATGGCTACACCCTC.

In this sample, this clone turned up many times. The chain combines TRBV5-4 with TRBJ1-2; 9 bases are a match to TRBD1. The V gene's germline CDR1 is SGHNT and CDR2 YYREEE (reference sequence). J lost 6 bases, V lost 3 bases, and 15 bases had no gene match. The CDR3 sequence is 17 residues long. CDR3 residues: CASSSPWLYRGHDGYTF. Here the CDR3 DNA reads TGTGCCAGCAGCTCCCCATGGCTTTACAGGGGGCACGATGGCTACACCTTC.